What follows are 6 T cell receptor beta chains derived from one specimen sequenced in a study of identical twins' blood T cells. TCRdb redid the calling of the 5' RACE reads with MiXCR, one entry per CDR3 protein. The sample records 350,000 to 450,000 distinct CDR3 sequences, roughly 31% being singletons. What was sequenced was PBMCs. Source of these receptors: a woman aged 18-49 years in good health.

The chain is built from TRBV29-1 and TRBJ2-7; D ambiguous. Germline V CDR1 and CDR2: SQVTM, ANQGSEA. The CDR3 consists of 11 residues. Trimming left V 6 bases short and J 3 bases short, with 9 bases between. CDR3 DNA sequence: TGCAGCGTCGAGGACCTCTACGAGCAGTACTTC. Amino acid sequence: CSVEDLYEQYF.

The chain employs TRBV6-6 and TRBJ2-1; possible D gene TRBD2, 6 bases. Trimming removed 6 bases at V and 0 bases at J, with 12 bases between. This CDR3 has 15 amino acids. Germline V gives CDR1 MNHNY, CDR2 SVGAGI (reference sequence). In DNA form, the CDR3 reads TGTGCCAGCAGGGGACTTACGTCCTCCTACAATGAGCAGTTCTTC. Its protein product is CASRGLTSSYNEQFF.

This rearrangement joins TRBV5-1 to TRBJ1-1; possible D gene TRBD1, 5 bases. V shed 2 bases and J shed 5 bases, with 13 bases lying between them. Germline V gene data show CDR1 as SGHRS and CDR2 as YFSETQ. The CDR3 sequence is 14 residues long. The CDR3 region is CASSFVQGGTEAFF. The CDR3 bases are TGCGCCAGCAGCTTCGTCCAGGGAGGAACTGAAGCTTTCTTT.

The gene calls are TRBV29-1 and TRBJ2-7, with D unclear. The CDR3 loop spans 14 amino acids. The ends were cut back, 7 bases at V and 0 bases at J, with 16 bases in the middle. Germline CDR1 reads SQVTM; CDR2 reads ANQGSEA. CDR3 sequence: CSGSDRTDSYEQYF. In DNA, the CDR3 is TGCAGCGGAAGCGATCGGACGGACTCCTACGAGCAGTACTTC.

The chain uses TRBV30 and TRBJ2-3, with D perhaps TRBD1 or TRBD2 (5 bases each). Trimming shortened V by 8 bases and J by 3 bases, and 6 bases separated the two germline ends. The CDR3 consists of 10 residues. Germline-derived CDR1 and CDR2 are GTSNPN and SVGIG (reference sequence). CDR3 sequence: CAGGTDTQYF. The DNA of the CDR3 is TGTGCCGGGGGTACAGATACGCAGTATTTT.

In its sample, this clonotype was seen a few times. J is TRBJ1-1 and V is TRBV12-3 or TRBV12-4, with D possibly TRBD1 on 5 matching bases. Trimming pared 6 bases from V and 1 base from J, leaving 9 bases between. The CDR3 is made up of 13 amino acids. In nucleotides, the CDR3 is TGTGCCAGCAGATCGACAGAGAACACTGAAGCTTTCTTT. It is translated as CASRSTENTEAFF.